Listed below are T cell receptor beta chains from one sample, sequenced in a study of CD8 T cells in Susac syndrome. TCRdb re-derived calls from the immunoSEQ multiplex PCR reads in MiXCR, one entry per CDR3 protein. The sample records more than 75,000 distinct CDR3 sequences, about 93% being singletons. The sequencing sample was made of CD8+ T cells from PBMCs. The source of these receptors is a human donor in good health. CDR3s include the opening cysteine and the closing phenylalanine or tryptophan.

v_gene: TRBV11-2
j_gene: TRBJ2-5
CDR3aa: CASSFSGGQETQYF

v_gene: TRBV7-2
j_gene: TRBJ2-7
CDR3aa: CASSLSLRGSSYEQYF

v_gene: TRBV7-9
j_gene: TRBJ2-3
CDR3aa: CASSLISESTDTQYF

v_gene: TRBV4-1
j_gene: TRBJ2-5
CDR3aa: CASSQLSSVGQETQYF

v_gene: TRBV27
j_gene: TRBJ1-2
CDR3aa: CASSPGTGTRGVGYTF

v_gene: TRBV30
j_gene: TRBJ2-7
CDR3aa: CAWRGLSYEQYF

v_gene: TRBV18
j_gene: TRBJ2-7
CDR3aa: CASSPPGSIREQYF

v_gene: TRBV9
j_gene: TRBJ2-5
CDR3aa: CASSGGIEETQYF

v_gene: TRBV6-1
j_gene: TRBJ2-3
CDR3aa: CASSRTSGGLSTDTQYF

v_gene: TRBV7-2
j_gene: TRBJ1-4
CDR3aa: CASSPSGTANEKLFF

v_gene: TRBV7-9
j_gene: TRBJ2-2
CDR3aa: CASTLPGQGNTGELFF

v_gene: TRBV3-1
j_gene: TRBJ2-3
CDR3aa: CASSQEAYRSDTQYF

v_gene: TRBV3-1
j_gene: TRBJ1-1
CDR3aa: CASSSRAGTNREAFF

v_gene: TRBV5-1
j_gene: TRBJ1-1
CDR3aa: CASSLAGQHTEAFF

v_gene: TRBV10-3
j_gene: TRBJ1-1
CDR3aa: CAITPRGMGTEAFF

v_gene: TRBV2
j_gene: TRBJ2-3
CDR3aa: CASPVGAGTSTDTQYF

v_gene: TRBV13
j_gene: TRBJ2-7
CDR3aa: CASSPQGLGSYEQYF

v_gene: TRBV9
j_gene: TRBJ2-7
CDR3aa: CASSVDDSSYEQYF

v_gene: TRBV21-1
j_gene: TRBJ1-1
CDR3aa: CASSRWTGEDTEAFF

v_gene: TRBV28
j_gene: TRBJ1-2
CDR3aa: CASSFGVGNYGYTF

v_gene: TRBV9
j_gene: TRBJ2-5
CDR3aa: CASSVGGRREETQYF

v_gene: TRBV6-5
j_gene: TRBJ2-3
CDR3aa: CASSFSGGDTQYF

v_gene: TRBV4-1
j_gene: TRBJ2-1
CDR3aa: CASRGTGNEQFF

v_gene: TRBV19
j_gene: TRBJ2-5
CDR3aa: CASAFRGQQGTQYF

v_gene: TRBV25-1
j_gene: TRBJ1-6
CDR3aa: CASSPYGSLSSYNSPLHF

v_gene: TRBV6-5
j_gene: TRBJ2-5
CDR3aa: CASGRLAPQETQYF

v_gene: TRBV4-1
j_gene: TRBJ2-1
CDR3aa: CASSQEGGLAGFNEQFF

v_gene: TRBV27
j_gene: TRBJ2-2
CDR3aa: CASSFTGTGADGELFF

v_gene: TRBV10-2
j_gene: TRBJ1-1
CDR3aa: CASSESNEAFF

v_gene: TRBV12-3/TRBV12-4
j_gene: TRBJ1-4
CDR3aa: CASSPFWGSTNEKLFF

v_gene: TRBV14
j_gene: TRBJ2-2
CDR3aa: CASSPLGTGAGELFF

v_gene: TRBV29-1
j_gene: TRBJ1-2
CDR3aa: CSVDSGYGYTF

v_gene: TRBV2
j_gene: TRBJ2-3
CDR3aa: CASSADGDTQYF

v_gene: TRBV9
j_gene: TRBJ2-1
CDR3aa: CASSGGAFVNEQFF

v_gene: TRBV5-4
j_gene: TRBJ2-7
CDR3aa: CASSLGRVNYEQYF

v_gene: TRBV20-1
j_gene: TRBJ1-1
CDR3aa: CSARVWGENTEAFF

v_gene: TRBV3-1
j_gene: TRBJ2-5
CDR3aa: CASSQVASGGPQETQYF

v_gene: TRBV4-1
j_gene: TRBJ2-7
CDR3aa: CASSYFSGSSNEQYF

v_gene: TRBV7-6
j_gene: TRBJ2-1
CDR3aa: CASSLGGTDLFF